This T cell receptor (beta chain) emerged from a study of cytomegalovirus exposure and HLA in healthy donors. The V gene end was trimmed by 1 base and the J gene end by 5 bases; junction bases not matched to a gene: 8. The CDR3 contains 17 residues. Germline assignment: CDR1 MGHRA and CDR2 YSYEKL. PCR primers comprised 60 Vbeta and 13 Jbeta primers. Some clones are missing from TCRdb's copy, which holds only in-frame ones; the method was immunoSEQ multiplex PCR. The sample table includes around 140,000 clones. Sequenced material: PBMCs. The rearrangement joins TRBV4-1 to TRBJ2-5; 12 positions match TRBD2. The TCR was taken from a woman in her thirties or forties in good health and CMV-seropositive. The CDR3 bases are TGCGCCAGCAGCCAAGGAGAACTAGCGGGAGGATGGGAGACCCAGTACTTC. Its translation: CASSQGELAGGWETQYF.